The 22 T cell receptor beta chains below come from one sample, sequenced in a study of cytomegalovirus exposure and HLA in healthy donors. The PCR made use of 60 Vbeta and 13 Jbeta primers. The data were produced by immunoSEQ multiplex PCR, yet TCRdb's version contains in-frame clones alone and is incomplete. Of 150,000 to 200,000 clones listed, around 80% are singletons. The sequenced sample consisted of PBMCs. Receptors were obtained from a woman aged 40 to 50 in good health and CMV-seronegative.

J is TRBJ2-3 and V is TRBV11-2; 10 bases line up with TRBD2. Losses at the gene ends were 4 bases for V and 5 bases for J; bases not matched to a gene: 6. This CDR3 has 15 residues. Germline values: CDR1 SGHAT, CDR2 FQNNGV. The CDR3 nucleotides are TGTGCCAGCAGCTCCCTAGCGGGAGCGGGAGATACGCAGTATTTT. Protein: CASSSLAGAGDTQYF.

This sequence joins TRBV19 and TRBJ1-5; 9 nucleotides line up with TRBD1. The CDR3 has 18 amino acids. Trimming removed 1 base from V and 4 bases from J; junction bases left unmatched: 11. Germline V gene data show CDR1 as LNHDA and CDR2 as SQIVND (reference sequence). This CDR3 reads CASSIGGTGTIINQPQHF. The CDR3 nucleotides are TGTGCCAGTAGTATAGGGGGGACAGGGACGATTATAAATCAGCCCCAGCATTTT.

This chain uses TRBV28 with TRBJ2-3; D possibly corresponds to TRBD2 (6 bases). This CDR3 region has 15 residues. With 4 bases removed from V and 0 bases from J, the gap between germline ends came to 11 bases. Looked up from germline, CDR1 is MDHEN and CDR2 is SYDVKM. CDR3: CASSSSGTSTDTQYF. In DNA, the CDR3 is TGTGCCAGCAGTTCGTCCGGGACTAGCACAGATACGCAGTATTTT.

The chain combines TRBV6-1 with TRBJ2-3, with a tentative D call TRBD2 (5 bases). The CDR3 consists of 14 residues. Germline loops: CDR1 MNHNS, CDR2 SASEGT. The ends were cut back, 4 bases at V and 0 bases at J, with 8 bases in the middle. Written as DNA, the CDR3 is TGTGCCAGCAGTGGCCGGACTAGCACAGATACGCAGTATTTT. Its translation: CASSGRTSTDTQYF.

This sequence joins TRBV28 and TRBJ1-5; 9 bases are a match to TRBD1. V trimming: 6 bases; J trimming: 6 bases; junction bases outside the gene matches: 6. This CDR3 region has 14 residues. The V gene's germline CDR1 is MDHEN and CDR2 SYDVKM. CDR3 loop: CASSHSQGAQPQHF. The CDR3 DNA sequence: TGTGCCAGCAGCCATTCACAGGGGGCTCAGCCCCAGCATTTT. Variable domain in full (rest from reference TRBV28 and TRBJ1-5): DVKVTQSSRYLVKRTGEKVFLECVQDMDHENMFWYRQDPGLGLRLIYFSYDVKMKEKGDIPEGYSVSREKKERFSLILESASTNQTSMYLCASSHSQGAQPQHFGDGTRLSIL.

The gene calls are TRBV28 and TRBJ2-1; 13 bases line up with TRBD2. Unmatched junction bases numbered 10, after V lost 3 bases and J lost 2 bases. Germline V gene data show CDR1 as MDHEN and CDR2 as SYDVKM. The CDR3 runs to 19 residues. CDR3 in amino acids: CASSLGLLAGGPTYNEQFF. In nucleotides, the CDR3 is TGTGCCAGCAGTTTGGGGTTACTAGCGGGAGGGCCGACCTACAATGAGCAGTTCTTC.

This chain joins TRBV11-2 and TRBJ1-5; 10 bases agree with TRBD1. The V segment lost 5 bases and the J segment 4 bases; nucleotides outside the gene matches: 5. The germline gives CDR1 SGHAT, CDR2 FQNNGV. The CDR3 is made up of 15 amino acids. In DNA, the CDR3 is TGTGCCAGCAGCGCATTGGGACAGGGGAATCAGCCCCAGCATTTT. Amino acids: CASSALGQGNQPQHF.

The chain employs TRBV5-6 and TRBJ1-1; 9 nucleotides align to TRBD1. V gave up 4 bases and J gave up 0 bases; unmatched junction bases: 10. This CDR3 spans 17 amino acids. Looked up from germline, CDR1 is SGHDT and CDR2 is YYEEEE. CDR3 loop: CASSDRTGGWVNTEAFF. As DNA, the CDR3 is TGTGCCAGCAGCGACCGTACAGGGGGCTGGGTGAACACTGAAGCTTTCTTT. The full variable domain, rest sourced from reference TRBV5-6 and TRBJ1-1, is DAGVTQSPTHLIKTRGQQVTLRCSPKSGHDTVSWYQQALGQGPQFIFQYYEEEERQRGNFPDRFSGHQFPNYSSELNVNALLLGDSALYLCASSDRTGGWVNTEAFFGQGTRLTVV.

This chain's CDR3 is CASRPRQHLNTEAFF. The CDR3 DNA follows: TGTGCCAGCAGGCCACGACAGCATCTGAACACTGAAGCTTTCTTT. This chain connects TRBV28 to TRBJ1-1, with a possible D match to TRBD1 (5 bases). V lost 6 bases to trimming and J lost 0 bases, with 14 bases between them. This CDR3 spans 15 amino acids. Germline V CDR1 and CDR2: MDHEN, SYDVKM.

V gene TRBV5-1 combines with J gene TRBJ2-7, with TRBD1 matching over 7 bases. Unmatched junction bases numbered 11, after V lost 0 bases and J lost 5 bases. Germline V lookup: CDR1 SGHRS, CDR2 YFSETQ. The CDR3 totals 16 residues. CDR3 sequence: CASSLGGRQGVNEQYF. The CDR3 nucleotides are TGCGCCAGCAGCTTGGGGGGGCGACAGGGAGTTAACGAGCAGTACTTC.

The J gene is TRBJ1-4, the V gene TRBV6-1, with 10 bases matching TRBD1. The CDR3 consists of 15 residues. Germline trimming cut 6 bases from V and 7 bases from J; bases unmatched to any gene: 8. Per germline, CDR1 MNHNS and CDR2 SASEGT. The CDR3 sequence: CASRAAGTGAEKLFF. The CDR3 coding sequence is TGTGCCAGCAGAGCTGCCGGGACAGGGGCTGAAAAACTGTTTTTT.

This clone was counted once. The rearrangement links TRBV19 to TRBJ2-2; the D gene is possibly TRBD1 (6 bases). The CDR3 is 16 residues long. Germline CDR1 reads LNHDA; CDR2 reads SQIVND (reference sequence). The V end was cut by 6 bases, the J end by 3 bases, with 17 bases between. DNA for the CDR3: TGTGCCAGTAGCCAAGCCAGGGGCGCAGACACCGGGGAGCTGTTTTTT. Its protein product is CASSQARGADTGELFF.

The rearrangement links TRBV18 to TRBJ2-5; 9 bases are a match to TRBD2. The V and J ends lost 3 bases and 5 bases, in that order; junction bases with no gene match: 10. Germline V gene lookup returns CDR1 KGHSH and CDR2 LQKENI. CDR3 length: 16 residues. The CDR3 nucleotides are TGTGCCAGCTCACCGGCTCACGCGGGAGGGGCGGAGACCCAGTACTTC. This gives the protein CASSPAHAGGAETQYF.

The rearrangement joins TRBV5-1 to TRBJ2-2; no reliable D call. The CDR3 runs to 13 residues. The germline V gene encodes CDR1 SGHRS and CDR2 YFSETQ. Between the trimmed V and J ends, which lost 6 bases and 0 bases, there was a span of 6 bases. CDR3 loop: CASKQPNTGELFF. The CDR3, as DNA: TGCGCCAGCAAACAACCGAACACCGGGGAGCTGTTTTTT.

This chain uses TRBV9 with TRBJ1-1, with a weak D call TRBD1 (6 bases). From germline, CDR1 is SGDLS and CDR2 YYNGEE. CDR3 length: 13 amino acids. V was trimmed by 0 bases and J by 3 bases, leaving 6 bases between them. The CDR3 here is CASSVGTDTEAFF. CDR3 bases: TGTGCCAGCAGCGTAGGGACAGACACTGAAGCTTTCTTT.

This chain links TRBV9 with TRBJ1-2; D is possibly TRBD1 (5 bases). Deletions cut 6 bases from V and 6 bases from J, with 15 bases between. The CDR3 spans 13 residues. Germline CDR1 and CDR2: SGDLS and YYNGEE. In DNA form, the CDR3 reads TGTGCCAGCACCCTCCGGCAGGGTGATGGCTACACCTTC. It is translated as CASTLRQGDGYTF.

DNA of the CDR3: TGTGCCAGCAGTGATGAGGCAGGGACACAGCCCCAGCATTTT. Translated, it gives CASSDEAGTQPQHF. V usage is TRBV2 and J usage is TRBJ1-5, with D perhaps TRBD1 (6 bases). Trimming took 3 bases from V and 7 from J, leaving 13 bases between them. This CDR3 is built from 14 residues. CDR1 and CDR2 from the germline V gene are SNHLY and FYNNEI. Full variable domain (remainder filled in from reference TRBV2 and TRBJ1-5): EPEVTQTPSHQVTQMGQEVILRCVPISNHLYFYWYRQILGQKVEFLVSFYNNEISEKSEIFDDQFSVERPDGSNFTLKIRSTKLEDSAMYFCASSDEAGTQPQHFGDGTRLSIL.

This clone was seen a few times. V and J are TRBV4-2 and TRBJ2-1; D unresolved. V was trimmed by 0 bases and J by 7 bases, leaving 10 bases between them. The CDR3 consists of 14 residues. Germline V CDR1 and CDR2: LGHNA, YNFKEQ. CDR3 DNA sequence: TGTGCCAGCAGCCAAGACGTGGGCCGAAATGAGCAGTTCTTC. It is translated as CASSQDVGRNEQFF.

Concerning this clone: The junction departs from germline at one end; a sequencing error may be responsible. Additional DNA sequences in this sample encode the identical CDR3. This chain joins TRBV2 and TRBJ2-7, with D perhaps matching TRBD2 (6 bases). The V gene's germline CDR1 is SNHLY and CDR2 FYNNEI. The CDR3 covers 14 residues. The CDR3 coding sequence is TGTGCCAGCAGGGGGGGAGGCAAATTCTACGAGCAGTATTTC. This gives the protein CASRGGGKFYEQYF.

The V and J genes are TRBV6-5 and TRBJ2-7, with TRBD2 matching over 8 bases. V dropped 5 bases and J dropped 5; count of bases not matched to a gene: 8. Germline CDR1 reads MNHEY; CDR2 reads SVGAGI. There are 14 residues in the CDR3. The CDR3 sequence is CASSSGSNANEQYF. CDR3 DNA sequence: TGTGCCAGCAGTAGCGGGAGTAACGCGAACGAGCAGTACTTC.

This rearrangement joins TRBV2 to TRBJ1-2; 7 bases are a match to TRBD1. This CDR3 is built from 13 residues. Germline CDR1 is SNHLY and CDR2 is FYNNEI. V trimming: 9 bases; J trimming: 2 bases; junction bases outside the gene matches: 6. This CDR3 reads CASTGQPNYGYTF. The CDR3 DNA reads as TGTGCCAGTACGGGACAGCCGAACTATGGCTACACCTTC.

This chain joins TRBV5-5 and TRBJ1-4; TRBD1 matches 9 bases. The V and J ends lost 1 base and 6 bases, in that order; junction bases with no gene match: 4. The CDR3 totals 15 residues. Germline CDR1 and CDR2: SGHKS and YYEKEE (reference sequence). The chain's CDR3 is CASSLWDRADEKLFF. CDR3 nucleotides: TGTGCCAGCAGCTTGTGGGACAGGGCAGATGAAAAACTGTTTTTT.